The 18 T cell receptor beta chains below come from one sample, sequenced in a study of OX40 agonist ivuxolimab in advanced cancers. The protocol was immunoSEQ multiplex PCR, while the TCRdb copy is restricted to in-frame clones and leaves out a portion. Seen here are around 45,000 clones, 88% observed once, and the top ten hold less than 9.5%. The material was CD4+ or CD8+ T cells sorted from blood, obtained in a trial of the OX40 agonist ivuxolimab. The receptors derive from an adult with an advanced solid tumor such as melanoma, head and neck, liver or kidney cancer.

CDR3 bases: TGTGCCAGCAGCCTCCTTGGGACCGGTACAGATACGCAGTATTTT. As protein: CASSLLGTGTDTQYF. The chain carries TRBV11-3 and TRBJ2-3; D assignment may be TRBD1 or TRBD2 (5 bases each). Germline CDR1 is SGHNT and CDR2 is YENEEA. The V gene lost 5 bases and the J gene lost 3 bases, with 15 bases spanning the gap. The CDR3 consists of 15 residues.

V is TRBV5-1 and J is TRBJ2-5; D remains unclear. This CDR3 contains 13 residues. Germline V gene data show CDR1 as SGHRS and CDR2 as YFSETQ. Trimming took 1 base from V and 2 from J, leaving 6 bases between them. Here the CDR3 reads CASSLNGQETQYF. In nucleotides, the CDR3 is TGCGCCAGCAGCTTGAACGGTCAAGAGACCCAGTACTTC.

V usage is TRBV5-4 and J usage is TRBJ2-5; D not resolved. Germline CDR1 is SGHNT and CDR2 is YYREEE (reference sequence). The CDR3 has 12 amino acids. V shed 2 bases and J shed 2 bases, with 4 bases lying between them. CDR3 loop: CASSLVQETQYF. The CDR3 DNA is TGTGCCAGCAGCTTAGTTCAAGAGACCCAGTACTTC.

This chain joins TRBV25-1 and TRBJ2-5, with 10 nucleotides matching TRBD2. V lost 1 base to trimming and J lost 8 bases; unmatched junction nucleotides: 4. CDR3 length: 14 residues. The V gene's germline CDR1 is MGHDK and CDR2 SYGVNS. The CDR3 bases are TGTGCCAGCAGTGAATTAGCTAGCGGGAGTACCCAGTACTTC. Encoded protein: CASSELASGSTQYF.

V is TRBV12-5 and J is TRBJ2-7, with D uncertain. The V end was cut by 0 bases, the J end by 4 bases, with 16 bases between. The CDR3 extends over 16 amino acids. Germline CDR1 LGHNT, CDR2 FRNRAP. The CDR3 loop reads CASGLVPPPQFYEQYF. CDR3 in DNA: TGTGCTAGTGGTTTGGTACCCCCTCCCCAGTTTTACGAGCAGTACTTC.

As for this clone: An end of the junction differs from the germline gene, which may be a read error. The rearrangement links TRBV6-6 to TRBJ1-1; D gene ambiguous. Germline loops: CDR1 MNHNY, CDR2 SVGAGI (reference sequence). The CDR3 is 13 amino acids. The CDR3, as DNA: TGCGCCAGCAGTCCACGGGGTGACACTGAAGCTTTCTTT. It translates to CASSPRGDTEAFF.

The chain has TRBV19 and TRBJ1-3; D remains unclear. V lost 3 bases to trimming and J lost 0 bases, with 6 bases between them. Per germline, CDR1 LNHDA and CDR2 SQIVND (reference sequence). This CDR3 spans 14 amino acids. CDR3 residues: CASSMEISGNTIYF. The CDR3 DNA follows: TGTGCCAGTAGTATGGAAATCTCTGGAAACACCATATATTTT.

The chain is built from TRBV7-3 and TRBJ1-2, with D hard to call. The CDR3 sequence is 12 residues long. Germline-derived CDR1 and CDR2 are SGHTA and FQGTGA. V lost 2 bases and J 5 bases, leaving 6 bases between the germline ends. The CDR3, as DNA: TGTGCCAGCAGCTTAGGCGGATATGGCTACACCTTC. Amino acid sequence: CASSLGGYGYTF.

This rearrangement joins TRBV27 to TRBJ2-7; 13 nucleotides align to TRBD2. Unmatched junction bases numbered 3, after V lost 1 base and J lost 0 bases. Germline-derived CDR1 and CDR2 are MNHEY and SMNVEV (reference sequence). This CDR3 comprises 17 residues. The CDR3 here is CASSLLTSGRHSYEQYF. The CDR3 DNA follows: TGTGCCAGCAGTTTATTGACTAGCGGGAGGCACTCCTACGAGCAGTACTTC.

The chain combines TRBV7-3 with TRBJ1-1; D is perhaps TRBD1 (6 bases). Trimming took off 4 bases at V and 0 bases at J, with 12 bases between the two ends. CDR1 SGHTA and CDR2 FQGTGA come from the germline V gene. The CDR3 has 15 residues. The CDR3 DNA reads TGTGCCAGCAGCTCGGGACAACTGCTGAACACTGAAGCTTTCTTT. It yields the protein CASSSGQLLNTEAFF.

The chain combines TRBV30 with TRBJ2-4; D not certain. The CDR3 has 13 amino acids. Germline CDR1 reads GTSNPN; CDR2 reads SVGIG (reference sequence). With 4 bases removed from V and 3 bases from J, the gap between germline ends came to 10 bases. This chain's CDR3 is CAWKGPDKNIQYF. The DNA of the CDR3 is TGTGCCTGGAAGGGTCCCGACAAAAACATTCAGTACTTC.

This clone occurred once. The chain recombines TRBV28 with TRBJ2-7, with 10 bases fitting TRBD2. Germline V gives CDR1 MDHEN, CDR2 SYDVKM. CDR3 length: 14 residues. V lost 7 bases to trimming and J lost 1 base; unmatched junction nucleotides: 4. CDR3 sequence (DNA): TGTGCCAGCACCCCTAGCGGGAGTTCCTACGAGCAGTACTTC. Its translation is CASTPSGSSYEQYF.

This sequence joins TRBV18 and TRBJ2-2; D gene ambiguous. Germline CDR1 reads KGHSH; CDR2 reads LQKENI. The CDR3 is made up of 12 amino acids. V lost 6 bases and J 8 bases, leaving 10 bases between the germline ends. The CDR3 region has the DNA TGTGCCAGCTCGCCCCCCCAAGGGGAGCTGTTTTTT. The encoded protein is CASSPPQGELFF.

J is TRBJ1-6 and V is TRBV6-5; maybe TRBD1 (6 bases). The CDR3 totals 15 residues. Between the trimmed V and J ends, which lost 5 bases and 6 bases, there was a span of 14 bases. Germline V CDR1 and CDR2: MNHEY, SVGAGI. The CDR3 DNA sequence: TGTGCCAGCAGTCCTCCGGGACAAGTTAATTCACCCCTCCACTTT. It specifies CASSPPGQVNSPLHF.

This clone showed up just once. This sequence joins TRBV7-3 and TRBJ2-3, with D perhaps TRBD1 (5 bases). V lost 2 bases and J 3 bases, leaving 12 bases between the germline ends. Germline CDR1 is SGHTA and CDR2 is FQGTGA. The length of the CDR3 is 15 residues. The CDR3 DNA reads TGTGCCAGCAGCTTAGGGGCCGGTAGGACAGATACGCAGTATTTT. This sequence encodes CASSLGAGRTDTQYF.

This chain uses TRBV27 with TRBJ2-1, with 7 bases matching TRBD1. Germline values: CDR1 MNHEY, CDR2 SMNVEV (reference sequence). Trimming at V came to 6 bases and at J to 2 bases, leaving 4 bases not matched to a gene. The CDR3 loop spans 14 amino acids. The CDR3 bases are TGTGCCAGCAGCGACAGGGTTACCTACAATGAGCAGTTCTTC. It yields the protein CASSDRVTYNEQFF.

The V and J genes are TRBV19 and TRBJ2-1, with D possibly called TRBD1 or TRBD2 (5 bases each). This CDR3 is built from 13 residues. Germline CDR1 LNHDA, CDR2 SQIVND (reference sequence). The germline V and J ends were trimmed by 9 bases and 5 bases, with 14 bases remaining between them. The CDR3 loop reads CASGATGDNEQFF. The CDR3, as DNA: TGTGCCAGCGGGGCGACTGGGGACAATGAGCAGTTCTTC.

J is TRBJ2-5 and V is TRBV4-3; D possibly corresponds to TRBD2 (5 bases). Trimming removed 3 bases at V and 5 bases at J, with 13 bases between. The CDR3 length is 14 residues. Germline CDR1 LGHNA, CDR2 YSLEER. The CDR3 DNA follows: TGCGCCAGCAGCCAGCAACTAGGTGGGGAGACCCAGTACTTC. Translation: CASSQQLGGETQYF.